What follows is one T cell receptor beta chain and its context. The antigen is not known. These data belong to a study of T cell responses to AZD1222 COVID-19 vaccine. Broader study findings: Vaccination with two AZD1222 doses was followed by a rise in Spike-specific TCR breadth and depth. Clonal diversity was possibly underestimated; the donors were predominantly white British and more often female. The CD4 TCRs associated with vaccination extended across spike and predominated at 160-218 and 743-854. Nearly half of spike-specific TCRs reportedly target unmutated variant regions.

TCRdb's table, derived via immunoSEQ multiplex PCR, lists solely in-frame clones and lacks some. The sample includes roughly 120,000 clones, over 90% of them seen just once. The germline V gene has CDR1 SGHDN and CDR2 FVKESK. The CDR3 length is 15 residues. V lost 6 bases, J lost 10 bases, and 19 bases lay in between. This specimen consisted of peripheral blood, obtained 28 days after the second AZD1222 dose. The receptor was derived from an adult who received the AZD1222 COVID-19 vaccine. The V gene is TRBV14, the J gene TRBJ1-6, with a possible D match to TRBD1 (5 bases). CDR3 in DNA: TGTGCCAGCAGTCTAATTGGTACAGGTCGGTCACCCCTCCACTTT. Residues: CASSLIGTGRSPLHF.